The text below deals with one T cell receptor (beta chain). Its target is unknown. From its re-call of the 5' RACE reads, TCRdb lists each CDR3 protein once, without DNA. The sample yields about 260,000 distinct CDR3 sequences, of which the top ten take up 0.39%. This sample is part of a study of T cells expressing NK-cell markers. Study at large: Cells sorted as CD3+CD56+NKG2C+, CD3+CD56+NKG2C- and CD3+CD56-NKG2C+ T cells supplied the TCR beta repertoires. Seven donors tested HCMV-seropositive and one tested seronegative among the eight sequenced. Overall study findings and caveats: In roughly six donors, dominant NKG2C+ clonotypes were about 1.0-7.0% of CD8+ T cells. Topping the CD3+CD56-NKG2C+ fraction as well were these clonotypes, in a handful of donors.

The CDR3 totals 12 residues. This receptor was identified in a man aged 18 to 30 in good health. The sequenced material came from blood T cells: a sorted CD56 or NKG2C T cell subset, CD4+ or CD8+ T cells, or bulk PBMC T cells (not recorded which). The chain links TRBV12-3 or TRBV12-4 to TRBJ2-1; the TCRdb D gene call, TRBD1, has no DNA to confirm it. The CDR3 sequence is CASSSRRTKQFF.